The rows below give T cell receptor beta chains drawn from one sample of a study of cytomegalovirus exposure and HLA in healthy donors. Sequencing used immunoSEQ multiplex PCR; TCRdb keeps in-frame clones, though not all of them. The profile shows some 97,000 clones, 75% to 85% of them singletons. The specimen sequenced was PBMCs. Receptors originate from a woman younger than 30 in good health and CMV-seronegative. Both conserved end residues are part of each CDR3. The order of the fields is J gene, clone size, D gene, V gene, CDR3 length, CDR3 protein, CDR3 DNA. D genes are given only for firm matches. Where a row states a size, it is once, few, many or the class of an expanded clone; other rows omit it.

>TRBJ1-1|few|-|TRBV28|13
CASKRSMNTEAFF
TGTGCCAGCAAGCGGAGCATGAACACTGAAGCTTTCTTT
>TRBJ2-5|-|-|TRBV28|15
CASSLYQHDGETQYF
TGTGCCAGCAGTTTATACCAACACGACGGGGAGACCCAGTACTTC
>TRBJ1-2|-|-|TRBV5-4|16
CASSLGSQGLNYGYTF
TGTGCCAGCAGCTTGGGCTCTCAGGGGCTAAACTATGGCTACACCTTC
>TRBJ1-1|few|-|TRBV5-1|14
CASGEQGSGTEAFF
TGCGCCAGCGGAGAGCAGGGGTCGGGGACTGAAGCTTTCTTT
>TRBJ2-2|-|TRBD2|TRBV7-2|16
CASSQGVAGVNGELFF
TGTGCCAGCAGCCAGGGGGTAGCGGGGGTTAACGGGGAGCTGTTTTTT
>TRBJ2-7|-|TRBD1|TRBV6-6|14
CASTRDRGPDEQYF
TGTGCCAGCACCCGGGACAGGGGCCCCGACGAGCAGTACTTC
>TRBJ1-1|few|-|TRBV15|17
CATSRGGSLTGNTEAFF
TGTGCCACCAGCAGAGGGGGGAGCTTGACAGGGAACACTGAAGCTTTCTTT
>TRBJ2-2|-|-|TRBV7-2|13
CASSSRVSGELFF
TGTGCCAGCAGCTCCAGGGTCTCCGGGGAGCTGTTTTTT
>TRBJ1-6|once|-|TRBV19|13
CASSVSRNSPLHF
TGTGCCAGTAGTGTCTCGAGGAATTCACCCCTCCACTTT
>TRBJ1-6|-|-|TRBV28|13
CASSLKSNSPLHF
TGTGCCAGCAGTTTAAAGAGTAATTCACCCCTCCACTTT
>TRBJ1-1|-|-|TRBV4-3|14
CASSQDGGSAEAFF
TGCGCCAGCAGCCAAGACGGGGGGTCGGCTGAAGCTTTCTTT
>TRBJ1-6|once|TRBD1|TRBV27|14
CASSLRQGQSPLHF
TGTGCCAGCAGTTTACGACAGGGTCAATCACCCCTCCACTTT
>TRBJ1-1|-|-|TRBV25-1|17
CASSHSLGGERHTEAFF
TGTGCCAGCAGTCACTCCCTGGGGGGGGAGCGGCACACTGAAGCTTTCTTT
>TRBJ2-7|-|-|TRBV7-2|15
CASSLVVMGAGEQYF
TGTGCCAGCAGCTTAGTGGTAATGGGGGCGGGTGAGCAGTACTTC
>TRBJ2-3|-|-|TRBV7-3|15
CASSFRARGTDTQYF
TGTGCCAGCAGCTTTCGCGCGAGGGGCACAGATACGCAGTATTTT
>TRBJ2-2|-|-|TRBV28|16
CASSLFSSLNTGELFF
TGTGCCAGCAGTTTATTCTCTAGCCTGAACACCGGGGAGCTGTTTTTT
>TRBJ2-7|-|TRBD2|TRBV4-1|20
CASSQRPGLAGGPVSYEQYF
TGCGCCAGCAGCCAGCGTCCGGGACTAGCGGGGGGGCCGGTAAGCTACGAGCAGTACTTC
>TRBJ2-5|-|-|TRBV7-2|14
CASSFGGSQETQYF
TGTGCCAGCAGCTTTGGCGGATCTCAAGAGACCCAGTACTTC
>TRBJ1-5|-|TRBD1|TRBV19|14
CASRRDRFNQPQHF
TGTGCCAGTCGCCGGGACAGATTCAATCAGCCCCAGCATTTT
>TRBJ1-2|-|-|TRBV14|14
CASSQDQINYGYTF
TGTGCCAGCAGCCAAGATCAAATCAACTATGGCTACACCTTC
>TRBJ2-3|-|-|TRBV21-1|16
CASSSQGGTSTDTQYF
TGTGCCAGCAGCTCCCAGGGAGGGACTAGCACAGATACGCAGTATTTT
>TRBJ1-2|-|-|TRBV29-1|12
CSVQDRNYGYTF
TGCAGCGTCCAGGACAGAAACTATGGCTACACCTTC
>TRBJ2-2|-|-|TRBV4-1|16
CASSQWLAFGTGELFF
TGCGCCAGCAGCCAGTGGCTAGCGTTCGGCACCGGGGAGCTGTTTTTT
>TRBJ2-7|-|-|TRBV19|14
CASSIDKAGGEQYF
TGTGCCAGTAGTATAGATAAGGCCGGCGGCGAGCAGTACTTC
>TRBJ2-5|-|TRBD2|TRBV2|17
CASSEFLAGGHQETQYF
TGTGCCAGCAGTGAATTTTTAGCGGGAGGCCACCAAGAGACCCAGTACTTC
>TRBJ2-7|once|-|TRBV30|12
CAWARGSYEQYF
TGTGCCTGGGCCAGGGGATCCTACGAGCAGTACTTC
>TRBJ1-2|once|-|TRBV6-1|14
CASSPRGSEDGYTF
TGTGCCAGCAGTCCCAGGGGATCTGAGGACGGCTACACCTTC
>TRBJ2-2|-|TRBD2|TRBV5-1|17
CASSRTSSGGNTGELFF
TGCGCCAGCAGTCGCACCTCTAGCGGGGGAAACACCGGGGAGCTGTTTTTT
>TRBJ1-6|-|-|TRBV19|15
CASSISQGSRSPLHF
TGTGCCAGTAGTATAAGTCAGGGGTCGAGATCACCCCTCCACTTT
>TRBJ2-3|-|TRBD2|TRBV5-1|16
CASSLTSGSFTDTQYF
TGCGCCAGCAGCTTGACTAGCGGGAGCTTCACAGATACGCAGTATTTT
>TRBJ1-1|-|-|TRBV6-5|14
CASSYLRGGTEAFF
TGTGCCAGCAGTTACTTAAGGGGGGGTACTGAAGCTTTCTTT
>TRBJ2-7|once|TRBD1|TRBV10-3|14
CAISDRGGFYEQYF
TGTGCCATCAGTGATAGAGGGGGCTTCTACGAGCAGTACTTC
>TRBJ1-6|-|-|TRBV27|17
CASSLRPGVAYNSPLHF
TGTGCCAGCAGTTTACGCCCAGGGGTCGCCTATAATTCACCCCTCCACTTT
>TRBJ2-1|-|-|TRBV6-5|15
CASGVVSYARDEQFF
TGTGCCAGCGGCGTCGTATCTTACGCCCGGGATGAGCAGTTCTTC
>TRBJ1-2|-|-|TRBV25-1|14
CASSELLANYGYTF
TGTGCCAGCAGTGAATTGTTAGCTAACTATGGCTACACCTTC
>TRBJ1-4|few|TRBD1|TRBV28|13
CASSNRGREKLFF
TGTGCCAGCAGTAACAGGGGGCGTGAAAAACTGTTTTTT
>TRBJ2-4|-|-|TRBV28|12
CASSLYRGIQYF
TGTGCCAGCAGTTTGTATCGGGGCATTCAGTACTTC
>TRBJ2-3|-|TRBD2|TRBV7-2|14
CASSLREGRDTQYF
TGTGCCAGCAGCTTGCGGGAGGGCCGAGATACGCAGTATTTT
>TRBJ1-2|-|TRBD1|TRBV25-1|16
CASSDSGQLFVNGYTF
TGTGCCAGCAGTGACTCGGGACAGCTTTTTGTTAATGGCTACACCTTC
>TRBJ2-1|-|-|TRBV7-2|13
CASSRRQAGKQFF
TGTGCCAGCAGCCGCAGACAGGCCGGGAAGCAGTTCTTC
>TRBJ2-7|-|TRBD2|TRBV9|15
CASSVGDYLSYEQYF
TGTGCCAGCAGCGTGGGGGACTACCTCTCCTACGAGCAGTACTTC
>TRBJ1-1|-|-|TRBV19|12
CASSLINTEAFF
TGTGCCAGTAGTCTAATTAACACTGAAGCTTTCTTT
>TRBJ2-1|once|-|TRBV6-1|12
CASSGGLGVQFF
TGTGCCAGCAGTGGGGGGCTAGGGGTTCAGTTCTTC
>TRBJ2-3|-|TRBD2|TRBV18|19
CASSPRLSGGLADPDTQYF
TGTGCCAGCTCACCACGGCTTTCGGGGGGACTAGCGGATCCAGATACGCAGTATTTT
>TRBJ2-7|once|TRBD1|TRBV7-3|13
CASSHGQGGEQYF
TGTGCCAGCAGCCACGGACAGGGCGGCGAGCAGTACTTC
>TRBJ1-2|-|-|TRBV28|13
CASRITGLYGYTF
TGTGCCAGCAGAATAACAGGGCTCTATGGCTACACCTTC
>TRBJ2-3|-|TRBD2|TRBV5-1|14
CASSGSGGGDTQYF
TGCGCCAGCAGCGGATCGGGAGGGGGAGATACGCAGTATTTT
>TRBJ2-1|-|TRBD1|TRBV4-1|17
CASSRNPGQGANNEQFF
TGCGCCAGCAGCCGCAATCCGGGACAGGGGGCAAACAATGAGCAGTTCTTC